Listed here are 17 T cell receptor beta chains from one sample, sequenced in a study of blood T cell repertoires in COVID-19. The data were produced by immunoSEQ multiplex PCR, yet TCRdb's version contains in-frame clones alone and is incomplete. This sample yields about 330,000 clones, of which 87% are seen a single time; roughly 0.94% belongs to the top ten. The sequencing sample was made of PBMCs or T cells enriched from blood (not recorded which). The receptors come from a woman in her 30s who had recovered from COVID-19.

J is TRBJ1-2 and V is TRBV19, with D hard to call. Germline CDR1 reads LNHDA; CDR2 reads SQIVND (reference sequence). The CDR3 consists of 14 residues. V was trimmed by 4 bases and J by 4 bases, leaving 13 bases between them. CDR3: CASSRAAVTYGYTF. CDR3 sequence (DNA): TGTGCCAGTAGTAGGGCAGCAGTTACCTATGGCTACACCTTC.

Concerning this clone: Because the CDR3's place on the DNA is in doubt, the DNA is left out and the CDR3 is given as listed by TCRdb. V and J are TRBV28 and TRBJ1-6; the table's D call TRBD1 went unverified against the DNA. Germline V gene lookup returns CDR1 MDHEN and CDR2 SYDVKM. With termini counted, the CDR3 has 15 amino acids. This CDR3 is CASILGGQGNSPLHF.

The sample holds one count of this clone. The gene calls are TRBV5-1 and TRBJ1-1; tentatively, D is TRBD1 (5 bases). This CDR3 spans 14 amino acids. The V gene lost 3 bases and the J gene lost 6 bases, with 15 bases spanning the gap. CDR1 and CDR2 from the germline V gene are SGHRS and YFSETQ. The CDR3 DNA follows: TGCGCCAGCAGCTCGCAGGGCCTTGGGGCTGAAGCTTTCTTT. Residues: CASSSQGLGAEAFF.

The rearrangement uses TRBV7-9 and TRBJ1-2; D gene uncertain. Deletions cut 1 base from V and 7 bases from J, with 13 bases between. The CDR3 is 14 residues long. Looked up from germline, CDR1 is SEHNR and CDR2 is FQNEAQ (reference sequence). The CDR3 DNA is TGTGCCAGCAGCTTAGAATCAGGCCTGGGTGGCTACACCTTC. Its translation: CASSLESGLGGYTF.

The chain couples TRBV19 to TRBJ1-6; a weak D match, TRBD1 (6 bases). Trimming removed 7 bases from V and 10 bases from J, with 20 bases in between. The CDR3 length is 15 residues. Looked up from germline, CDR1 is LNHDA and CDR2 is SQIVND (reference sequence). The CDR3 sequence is CASTTPGGRNSPLHF. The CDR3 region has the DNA TGTGCCAGTACTACCCCCGGGGGGCGAAACTCACCCCTCCACTTT.

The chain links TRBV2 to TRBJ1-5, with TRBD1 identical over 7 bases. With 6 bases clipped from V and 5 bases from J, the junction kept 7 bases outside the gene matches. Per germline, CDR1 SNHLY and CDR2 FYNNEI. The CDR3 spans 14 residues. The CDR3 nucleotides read TGTGCCAGCAGCGACTTGACAGGGCATCAGCCCCAGCATTTT. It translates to CASSDLTGHQPQHF.

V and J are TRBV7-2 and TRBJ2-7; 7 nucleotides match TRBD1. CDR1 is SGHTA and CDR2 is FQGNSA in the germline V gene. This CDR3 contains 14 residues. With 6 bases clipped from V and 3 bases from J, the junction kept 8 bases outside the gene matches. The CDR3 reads CASRKTRDSYEQYF. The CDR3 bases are TGTGCCAGCAGGAAAACCCGGGACAGCTACGAGCAGTACTTC.

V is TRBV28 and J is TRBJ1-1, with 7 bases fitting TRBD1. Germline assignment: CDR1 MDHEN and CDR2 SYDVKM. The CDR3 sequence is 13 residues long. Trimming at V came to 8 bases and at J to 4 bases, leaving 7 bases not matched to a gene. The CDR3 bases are TGTGCCAGCCTGTCAGGGGGGCGCACTGAAGCTTTCTTT. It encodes CASLSGGRTEAFF.

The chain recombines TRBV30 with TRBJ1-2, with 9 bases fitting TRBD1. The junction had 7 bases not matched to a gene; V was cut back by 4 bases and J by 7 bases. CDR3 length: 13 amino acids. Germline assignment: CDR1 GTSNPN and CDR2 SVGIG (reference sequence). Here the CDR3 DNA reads TGTGCCTGGATCCCACAGGGGGCCCTTGGCTACACCTTC. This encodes CAWIPQGALGYTF.

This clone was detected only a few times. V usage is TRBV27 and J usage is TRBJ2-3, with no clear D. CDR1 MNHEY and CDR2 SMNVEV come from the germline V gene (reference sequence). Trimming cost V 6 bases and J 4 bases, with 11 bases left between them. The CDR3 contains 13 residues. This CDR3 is CASSPVGADTQYF. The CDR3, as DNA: TGTGCCAGCAGCCCGGTGGGCGCAGATACGCAGTATTTT.

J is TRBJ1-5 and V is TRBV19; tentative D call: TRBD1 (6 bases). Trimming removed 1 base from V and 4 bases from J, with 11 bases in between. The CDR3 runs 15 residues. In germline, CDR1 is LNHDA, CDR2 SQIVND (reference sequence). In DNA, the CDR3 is TGTGCCAGTAGTATAGCTCGAACAGGGAATCAGCCCCAGCATTTT. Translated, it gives CASSIARTGNQPQHF.

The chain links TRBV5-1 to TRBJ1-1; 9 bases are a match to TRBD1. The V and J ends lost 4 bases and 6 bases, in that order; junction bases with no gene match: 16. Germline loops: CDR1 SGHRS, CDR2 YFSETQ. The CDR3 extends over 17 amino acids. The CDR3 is CASSPRDRDRRIPEAFF. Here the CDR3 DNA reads TGCGCCAGCAGCCCGCGGGACAGGGATAGAAGGATCCCTGAAGCTTTCTTT.

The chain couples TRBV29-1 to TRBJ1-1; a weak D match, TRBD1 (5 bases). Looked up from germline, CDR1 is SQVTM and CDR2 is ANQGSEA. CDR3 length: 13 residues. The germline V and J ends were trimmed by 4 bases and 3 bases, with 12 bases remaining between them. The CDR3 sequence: CSVGAATDTEAFF. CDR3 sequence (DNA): TGCAGCGTTGGGGCAGCGACAGACACTGAAGCTTTCTTT.

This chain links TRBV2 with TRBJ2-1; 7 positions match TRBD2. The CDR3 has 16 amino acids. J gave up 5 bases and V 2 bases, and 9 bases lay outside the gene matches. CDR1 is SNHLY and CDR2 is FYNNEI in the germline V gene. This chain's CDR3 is CASSETGSSGHNEQFF. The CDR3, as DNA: TGTGCCAGCAGTGAAACCGGGTCTAGCGGCCACAATGAGCAGTTCTTC.

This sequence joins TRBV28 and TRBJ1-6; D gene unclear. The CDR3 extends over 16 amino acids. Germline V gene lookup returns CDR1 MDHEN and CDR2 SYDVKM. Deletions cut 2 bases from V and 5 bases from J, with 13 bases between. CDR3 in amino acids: CASSLPPTANNSPLHF. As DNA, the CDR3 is TGTGCCAGCAGTTTACCCCCCACAGCCAATAATTCACCCCTCCACTTT.

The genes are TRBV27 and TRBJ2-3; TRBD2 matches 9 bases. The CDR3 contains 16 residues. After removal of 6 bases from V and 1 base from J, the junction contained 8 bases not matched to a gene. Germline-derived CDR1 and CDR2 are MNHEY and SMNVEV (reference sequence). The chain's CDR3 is CASRVWAGGRTDTQYF. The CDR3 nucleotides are TGTGCCAGCAGAGTCTGGGCGGGGGGGCGCACAGATACGCAGTATTTT.

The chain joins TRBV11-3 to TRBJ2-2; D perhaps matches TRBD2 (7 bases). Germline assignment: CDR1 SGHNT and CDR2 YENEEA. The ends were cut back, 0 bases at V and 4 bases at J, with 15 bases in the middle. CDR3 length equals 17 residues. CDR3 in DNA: TGTGCCAGCAGCTTAGAGGTCAGGGGCGGGGGCACCGGGGAGCTGTTTTTT. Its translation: CASSLEVRGGGTGELFF. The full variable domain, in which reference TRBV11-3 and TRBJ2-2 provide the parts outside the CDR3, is EAGVVQSPRYKIIEKKQPVAFWCNPISGHNTLYWYLQNLGQGPELLIRYENEEAVDDSQLPKDRFSAERLKGVDSTLKIQPAELGDSAVYLCASSLEVRGGGTGELFFGEGSRLTVL.